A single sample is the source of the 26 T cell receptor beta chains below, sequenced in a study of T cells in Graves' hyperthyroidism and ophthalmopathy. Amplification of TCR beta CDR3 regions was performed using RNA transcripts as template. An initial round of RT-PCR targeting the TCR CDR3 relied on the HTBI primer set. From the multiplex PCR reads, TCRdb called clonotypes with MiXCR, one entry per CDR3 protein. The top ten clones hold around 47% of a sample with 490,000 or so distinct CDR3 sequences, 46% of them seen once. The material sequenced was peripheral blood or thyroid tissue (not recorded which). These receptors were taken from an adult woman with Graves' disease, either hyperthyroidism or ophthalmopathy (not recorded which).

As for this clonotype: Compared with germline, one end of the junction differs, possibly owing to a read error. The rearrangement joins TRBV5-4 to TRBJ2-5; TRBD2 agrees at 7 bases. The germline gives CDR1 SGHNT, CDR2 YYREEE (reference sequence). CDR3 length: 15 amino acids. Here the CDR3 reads CASSQPSGNKETQYF. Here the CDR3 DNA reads TGCGCCAGCAGCCAACCTAGCGGAAATAAAGAGACCCAGTACTTC.

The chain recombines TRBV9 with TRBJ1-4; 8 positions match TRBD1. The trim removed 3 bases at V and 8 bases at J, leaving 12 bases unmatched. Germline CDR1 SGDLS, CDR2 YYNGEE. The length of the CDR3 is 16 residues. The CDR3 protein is CASSESPPTGDEKLFF. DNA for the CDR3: TGTGCCAGCAGCGAGTCCCCTCCGACAGGGGACGAAAAACTGTTTTTT.

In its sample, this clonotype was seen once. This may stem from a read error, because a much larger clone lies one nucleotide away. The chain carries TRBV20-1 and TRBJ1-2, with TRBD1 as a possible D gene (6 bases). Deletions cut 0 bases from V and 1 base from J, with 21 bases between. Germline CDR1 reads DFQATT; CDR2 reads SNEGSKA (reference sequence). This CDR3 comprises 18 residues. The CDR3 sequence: CSAREGPTGRRNNYGYTF. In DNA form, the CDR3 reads TGCAGTGCTAGAGAAGGGCCTACAGGGAGGCGGAATAACTATGGCTACACCTTC.

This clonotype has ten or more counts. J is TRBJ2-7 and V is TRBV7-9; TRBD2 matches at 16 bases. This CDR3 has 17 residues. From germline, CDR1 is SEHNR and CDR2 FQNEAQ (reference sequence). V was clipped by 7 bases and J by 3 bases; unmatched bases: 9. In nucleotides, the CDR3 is TGTGCCAGCACGGTGGGGACTAGCGGGAGGGCCCGCTACGAGCAGTACTTC. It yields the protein CASTVGTSGRARYEQYF.

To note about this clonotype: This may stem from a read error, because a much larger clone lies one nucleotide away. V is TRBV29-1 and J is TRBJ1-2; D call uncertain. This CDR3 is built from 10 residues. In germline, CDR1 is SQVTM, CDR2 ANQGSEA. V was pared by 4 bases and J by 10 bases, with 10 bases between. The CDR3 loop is CSVAGEDYTF. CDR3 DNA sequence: TGCAGCGTTGCTGGGGAAGACTACACCTTC.

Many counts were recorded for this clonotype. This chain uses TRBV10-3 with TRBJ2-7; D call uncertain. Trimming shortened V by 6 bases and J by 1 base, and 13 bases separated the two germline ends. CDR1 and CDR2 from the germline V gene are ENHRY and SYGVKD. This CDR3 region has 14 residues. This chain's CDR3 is CAIRRSTGSYEQYF. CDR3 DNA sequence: TGTGCCATCAGGAGGTCCACCGGGTCCTACGAGCAGTACTTC.

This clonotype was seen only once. CDR3 nucleotides: TGTGCCAGCAGCTTAGACGGGGAGATTTCACCCCTCCACTTT. Translated: CASSLDGEISPLHF. The J gene is TRBJ1-6, the V gene TRBV7-2; D unresolved. Trimming removed 1 base at V and 9 bases at J, with 10 bases between. The germline V gene encodes CDR1 SGHTA and CDR2 FQGNSA. The CDR3 is 14 residues long.

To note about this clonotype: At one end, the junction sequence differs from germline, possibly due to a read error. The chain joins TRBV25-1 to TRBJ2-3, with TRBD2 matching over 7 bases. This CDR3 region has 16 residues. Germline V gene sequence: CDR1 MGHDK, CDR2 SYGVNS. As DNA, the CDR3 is TGTGCCAACAGTGAACCCCCGGGAGGACAAACAGATACGCAGTATTTT. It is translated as CANSEPPGGQTDTQYF.

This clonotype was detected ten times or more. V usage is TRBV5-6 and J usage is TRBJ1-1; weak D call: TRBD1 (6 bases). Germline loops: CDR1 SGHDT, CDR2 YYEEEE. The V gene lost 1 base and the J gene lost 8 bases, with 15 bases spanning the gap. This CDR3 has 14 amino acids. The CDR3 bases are TGTGCCAGCAGCTTGCAGGGGAGTCTCCTCGAAGCTTTCTTT. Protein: CASSLQGSLLEAFF. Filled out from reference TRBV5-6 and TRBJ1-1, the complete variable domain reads DAGVTQSPTHLIKTRGQQVTLRCSPKSGHDTVSWYQQALGQGPQFIFQYYEEEERQRGNFPDRFSGHQFPNYSSELNVNALLLGDSALYLCASSLQGSLLEAFFGQGTRLTVV.

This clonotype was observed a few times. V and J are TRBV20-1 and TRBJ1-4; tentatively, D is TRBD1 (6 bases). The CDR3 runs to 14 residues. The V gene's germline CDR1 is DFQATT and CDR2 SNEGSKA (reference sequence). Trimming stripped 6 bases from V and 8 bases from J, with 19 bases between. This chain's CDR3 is CSAYLQGTGEKLFF. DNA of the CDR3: TGCAGTGCCTACCTGCAGGGGACGGGAGAAAAACTGTTTTTT.

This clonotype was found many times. CDR3 in amino acids: CSAPSNRGRPEAFF. The CDR3 bases are TGCAGTGCCCCAAGCAACAGGGGGAGGCCTGAAGCTTTCTTT. The chain joins TRBV20-1 to TRBJ1-1; 8 bases line up with TRBD1. Looked up from germline, CDR1 is DFQATT and CDR2 is SNEGSKA (reference sequence). The CDR3 has 14 residues. V lost 6 bases to trimming and J lost 6 bases; unmatched junction nucleotides: 12.

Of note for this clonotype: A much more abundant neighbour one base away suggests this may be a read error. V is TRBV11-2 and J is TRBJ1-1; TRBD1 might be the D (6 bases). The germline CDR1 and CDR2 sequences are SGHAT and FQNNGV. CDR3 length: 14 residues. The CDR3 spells CTNSLGYGGETAFF. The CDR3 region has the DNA TGTACCAACAGCTTAGGGTACGGGGGCGAAACCGCTTTCTTT.

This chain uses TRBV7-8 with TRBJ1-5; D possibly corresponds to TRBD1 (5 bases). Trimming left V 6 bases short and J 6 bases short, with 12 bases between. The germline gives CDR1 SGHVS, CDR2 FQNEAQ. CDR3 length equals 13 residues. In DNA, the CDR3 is TGTGCCAGCAGACTGGGGACTTTTCAGCCCCAGCATTTT. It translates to CASRLGTFQPQHF.

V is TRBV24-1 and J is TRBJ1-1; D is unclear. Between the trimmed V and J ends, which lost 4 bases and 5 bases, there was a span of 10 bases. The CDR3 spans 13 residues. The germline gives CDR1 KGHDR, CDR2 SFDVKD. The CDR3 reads CATSDRIQTEAFF. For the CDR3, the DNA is TGTGCCACCAGTGACAGGATCCAAACTGAAGCTTTCTTT.

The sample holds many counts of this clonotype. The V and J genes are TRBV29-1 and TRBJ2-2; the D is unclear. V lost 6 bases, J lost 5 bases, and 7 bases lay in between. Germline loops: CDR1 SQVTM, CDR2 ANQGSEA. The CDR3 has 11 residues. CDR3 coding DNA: TGCAGCGTGGATAGGACCGGGGAGCTGTTTTTT. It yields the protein CSVDRTGELFF.

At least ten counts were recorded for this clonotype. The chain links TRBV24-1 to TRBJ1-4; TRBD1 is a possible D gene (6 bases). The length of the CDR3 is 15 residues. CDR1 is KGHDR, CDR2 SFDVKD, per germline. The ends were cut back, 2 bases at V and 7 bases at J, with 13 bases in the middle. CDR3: CATSDSAGAGEKLFF. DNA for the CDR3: TGTGCCACCAGTGATTCGGCAGGGGCCGGTGAAAAACTGTTTTTT.

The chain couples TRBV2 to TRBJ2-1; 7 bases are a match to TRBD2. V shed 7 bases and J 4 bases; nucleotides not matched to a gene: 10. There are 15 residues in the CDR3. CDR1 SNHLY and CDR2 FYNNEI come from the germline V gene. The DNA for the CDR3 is TGTGCCAGCATTCCGACGGGACTAACATACAATGAGCAGTTCTTC. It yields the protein CASIPTGLTYNEQFF.

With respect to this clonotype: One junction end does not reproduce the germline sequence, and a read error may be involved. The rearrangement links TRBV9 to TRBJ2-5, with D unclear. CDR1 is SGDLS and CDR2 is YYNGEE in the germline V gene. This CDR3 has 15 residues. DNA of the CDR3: TGTGCCAGCAGCGTAGGTCAGCAGTACCAAGAGACCCAGTGCTTC. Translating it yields CASSVGQQYQETQCF.

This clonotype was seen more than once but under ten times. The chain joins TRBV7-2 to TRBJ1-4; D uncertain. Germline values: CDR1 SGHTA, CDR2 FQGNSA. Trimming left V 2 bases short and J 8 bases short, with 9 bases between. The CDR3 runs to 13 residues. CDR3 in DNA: TGTGCCAGCAGCTTAAGGGAGTGGGAAAAACTGTTTTTT. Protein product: CASSLREWEKLFF. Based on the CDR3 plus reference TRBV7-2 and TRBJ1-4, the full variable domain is GAGVSQSPSNKVTEKGKDVELRCDPISGHTALYWYRQSLGQGLEFLIYFQGNSAPDKSGLPSDRFSAERTGGSVSTLTIQRTQQEDSAVYLCASSLREWEKLFFGSGTQLSVL.

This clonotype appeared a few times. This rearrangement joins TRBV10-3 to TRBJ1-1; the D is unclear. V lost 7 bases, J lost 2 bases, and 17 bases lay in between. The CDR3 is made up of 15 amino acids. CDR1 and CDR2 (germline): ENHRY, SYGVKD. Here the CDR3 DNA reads TGTGCCATCACCGTTTCTGACGCCTCAAACACTGAAGCTTTCTTT. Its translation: CAITVSDASNTEAFF.

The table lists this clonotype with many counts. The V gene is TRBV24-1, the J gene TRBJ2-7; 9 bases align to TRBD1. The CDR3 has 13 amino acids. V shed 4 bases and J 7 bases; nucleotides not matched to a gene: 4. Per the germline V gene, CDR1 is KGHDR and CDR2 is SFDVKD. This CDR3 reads CATSDSDRGEQYF. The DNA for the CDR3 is TGTGCCACCAGTGACTCCGACAGGGGGGAGCAGTACTTC.

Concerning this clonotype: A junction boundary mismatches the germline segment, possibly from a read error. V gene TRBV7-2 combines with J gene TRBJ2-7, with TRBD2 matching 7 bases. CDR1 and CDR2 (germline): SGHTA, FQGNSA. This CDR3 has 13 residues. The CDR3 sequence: CASSWTSDYEQYF. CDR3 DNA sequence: TGCGCCAGCAGCTGGACTAGTGACTACGAGCAGTACTTC. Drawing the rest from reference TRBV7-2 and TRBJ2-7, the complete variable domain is GAGVSQSPSNKVTEKGKDVELRCDPISGHTALYWYRQSLGQGLEFLIYFQGNSAPDKSGLPSDRFSAERTGGSVSTLTIQRTQQEDSAVYLCASSWTSDYEQYFGPGTRLTVT.

CDR3 loop: CASSVVTDSETQHF. The CDR3 DNA follows: TGTGCCAGCAGCGTAGTAACGGATTCGGAGACCCAGCATTTT. The chain combines TRBV7-9 with TRBJ1-5, with D uncertain. The germline gives CDR1 SEHNR, CDR2 FQNEAQ (reference sequence). The germline V and J ends were trimmed by 5 bases and 11 bases, with 19 bases remaining between them. There are 14 residues in the CDR3.

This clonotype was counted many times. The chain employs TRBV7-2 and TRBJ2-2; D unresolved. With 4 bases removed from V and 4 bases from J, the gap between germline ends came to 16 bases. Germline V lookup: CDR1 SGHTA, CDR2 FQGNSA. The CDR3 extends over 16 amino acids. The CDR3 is CASSSKWGLLTGELFF. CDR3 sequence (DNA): TGTGCCAGCAGCTCCAAGTGGGGATTACTCACCGGGGAGCTGTTTTTT. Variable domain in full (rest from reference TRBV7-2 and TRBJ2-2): GAGVSQSPSNKVTEKGKDVELRCDPISGHTALYWYRQSLGQGLEFLIYFQGNSAPDKSGLPSDRFSAERTGGSVSTLTIQRTQQEDSAVYLCASSSKWGLLTGELFFGEGSRLTVL.

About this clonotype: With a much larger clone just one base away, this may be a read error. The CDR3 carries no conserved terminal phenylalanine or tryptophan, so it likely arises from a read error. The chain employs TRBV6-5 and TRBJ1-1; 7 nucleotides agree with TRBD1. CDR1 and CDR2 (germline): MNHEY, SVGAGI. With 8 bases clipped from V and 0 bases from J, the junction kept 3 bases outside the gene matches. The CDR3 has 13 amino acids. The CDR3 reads CASLQGLNTEAFL. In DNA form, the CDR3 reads TGTGCCAGCCTACAGGGGTTGAACACTGAAGCTTTCCTT.

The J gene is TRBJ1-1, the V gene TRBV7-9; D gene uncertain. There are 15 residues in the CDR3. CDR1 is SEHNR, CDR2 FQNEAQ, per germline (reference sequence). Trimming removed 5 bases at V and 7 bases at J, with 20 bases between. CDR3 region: CASSLNGLPLFEAFF. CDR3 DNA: TGTGCCAGCAGCCTTAACGGCCTGCCCCTATTTGAAGCTTTCTTT.